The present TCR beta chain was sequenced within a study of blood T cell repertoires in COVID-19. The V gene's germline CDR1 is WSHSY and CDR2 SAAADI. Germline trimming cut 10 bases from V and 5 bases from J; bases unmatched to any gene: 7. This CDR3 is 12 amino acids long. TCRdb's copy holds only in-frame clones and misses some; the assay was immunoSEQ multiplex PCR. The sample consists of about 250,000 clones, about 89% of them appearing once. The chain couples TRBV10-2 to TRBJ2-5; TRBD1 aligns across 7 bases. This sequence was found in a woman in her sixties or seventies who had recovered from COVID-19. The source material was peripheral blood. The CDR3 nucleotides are TGCGCCACCAGACAGGGCCCGGAGACCCAGTACTTC. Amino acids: CATRQGPETQYF.